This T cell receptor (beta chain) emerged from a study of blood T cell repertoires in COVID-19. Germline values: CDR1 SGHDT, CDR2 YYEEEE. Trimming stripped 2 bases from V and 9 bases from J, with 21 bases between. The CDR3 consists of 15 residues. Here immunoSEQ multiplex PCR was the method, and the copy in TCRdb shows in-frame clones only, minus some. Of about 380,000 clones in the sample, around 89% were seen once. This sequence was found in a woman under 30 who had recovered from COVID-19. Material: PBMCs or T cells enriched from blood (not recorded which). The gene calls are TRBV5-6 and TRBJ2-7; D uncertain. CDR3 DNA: TGTGCCAGCAGCTTCGGTGTACCTGGGCGTATGGGGCAGTACTTC. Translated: CASSFGVPGRMGQYF.